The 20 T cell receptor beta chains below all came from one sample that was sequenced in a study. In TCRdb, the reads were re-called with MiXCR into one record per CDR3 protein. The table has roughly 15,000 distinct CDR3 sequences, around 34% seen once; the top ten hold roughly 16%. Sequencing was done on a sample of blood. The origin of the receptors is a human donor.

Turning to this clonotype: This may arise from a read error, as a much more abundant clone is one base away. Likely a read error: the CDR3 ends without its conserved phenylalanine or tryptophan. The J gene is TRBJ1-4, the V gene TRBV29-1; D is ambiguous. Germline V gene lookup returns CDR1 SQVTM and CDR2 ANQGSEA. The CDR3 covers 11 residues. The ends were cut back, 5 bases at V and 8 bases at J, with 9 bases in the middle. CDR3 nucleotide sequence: TGCAGCGTTATTATCAGGGAAAAACTGTTTTTG. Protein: CSVIIREKLFL.

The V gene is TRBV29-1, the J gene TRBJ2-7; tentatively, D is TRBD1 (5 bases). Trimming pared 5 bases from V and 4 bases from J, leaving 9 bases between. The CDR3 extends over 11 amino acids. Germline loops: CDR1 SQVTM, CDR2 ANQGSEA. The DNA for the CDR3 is TGCAGCGTTACGACAGAATACGAGCAGTACTTC. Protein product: CSVTTEYEQYF.

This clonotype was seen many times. The CDR3 DNA sequence: TGCGCCAGCAGCCAGGCGTATAAGTTGCCGGGTTCCTATAATTCACCCCTCCACTTT. Amino acid sequence: CASSQAYKLPGSYNSPLHF. The V gene is TRBV4-3, the J gene TRBJ1-6; D unresolved. Trimming cost V 3 bases and J 1 base, with 19 bases left between them. There are 19 residues in the CDR3. Looked up from germline, CDR1 is LGHNA and CDR2 is YSLEER.

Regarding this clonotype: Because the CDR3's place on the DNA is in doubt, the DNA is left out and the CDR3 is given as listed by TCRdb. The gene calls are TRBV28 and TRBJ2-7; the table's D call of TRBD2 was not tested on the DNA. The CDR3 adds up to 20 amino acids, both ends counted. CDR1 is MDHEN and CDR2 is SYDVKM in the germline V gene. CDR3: CASSFYICSATGPPSYEQYF.

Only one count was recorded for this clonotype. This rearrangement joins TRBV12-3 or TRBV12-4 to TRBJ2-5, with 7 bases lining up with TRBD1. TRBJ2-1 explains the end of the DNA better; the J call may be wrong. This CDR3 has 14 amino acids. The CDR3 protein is CASSLQETGNEQFF. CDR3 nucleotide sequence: TGTGCCAGCAGTTTACAGGAGACAGGGAATGAGCAGTTCTTC.

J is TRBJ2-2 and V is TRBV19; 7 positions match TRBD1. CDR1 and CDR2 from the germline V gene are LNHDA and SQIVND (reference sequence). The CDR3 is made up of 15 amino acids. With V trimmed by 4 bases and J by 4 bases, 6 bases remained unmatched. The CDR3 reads CASSTRYRGTGELFF. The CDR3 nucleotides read TGTGCCAGTAGTACAAGGTACAGGGGCACCGGGGAGCTGTTTTTT.

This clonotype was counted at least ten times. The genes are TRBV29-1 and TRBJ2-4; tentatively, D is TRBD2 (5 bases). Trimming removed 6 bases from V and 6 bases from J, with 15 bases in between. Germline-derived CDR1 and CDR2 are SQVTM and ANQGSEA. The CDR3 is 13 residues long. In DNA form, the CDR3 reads TGCAGCGTAATCTCGGCGGGTGTAAACATTCAGTACTTC. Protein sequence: CSVISAGVNIQYF.

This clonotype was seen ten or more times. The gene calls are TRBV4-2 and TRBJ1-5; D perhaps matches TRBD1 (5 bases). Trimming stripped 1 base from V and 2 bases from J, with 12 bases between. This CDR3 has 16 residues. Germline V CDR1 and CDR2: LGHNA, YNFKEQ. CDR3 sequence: CASSQGEGPGNQPQHF. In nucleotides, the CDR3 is TGTGCCAGCAGCCAAGGAGAGGGGCCCGGCAATCAGCCCCAGCATTTT.

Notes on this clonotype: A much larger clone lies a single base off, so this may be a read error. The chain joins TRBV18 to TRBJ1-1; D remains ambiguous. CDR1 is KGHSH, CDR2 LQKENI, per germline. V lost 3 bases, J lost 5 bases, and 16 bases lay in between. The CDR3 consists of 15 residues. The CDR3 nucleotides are TGTGCCAGCTCACCTAGCCACGCCGAGGTGACTGAAGCTTTCTTT. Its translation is CASSPSHAEVTEAFF.

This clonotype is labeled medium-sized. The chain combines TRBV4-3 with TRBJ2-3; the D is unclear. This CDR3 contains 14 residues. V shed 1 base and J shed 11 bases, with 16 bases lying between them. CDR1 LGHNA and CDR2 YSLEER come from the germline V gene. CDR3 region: CASSQATTSGRQYF. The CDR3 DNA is TGCGCCAGCAGCCAAGCCACGACCAGTGGTCGGCAGTATTTT.

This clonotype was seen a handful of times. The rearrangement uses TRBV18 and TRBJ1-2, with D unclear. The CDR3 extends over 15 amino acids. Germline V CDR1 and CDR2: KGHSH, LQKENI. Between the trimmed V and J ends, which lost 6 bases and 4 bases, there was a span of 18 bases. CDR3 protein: CASSPKRTEFYGYTF. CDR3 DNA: TGTGCCAGCTCTCCAAAGAGGACGGAATTCTATGGCTACACCTTC.

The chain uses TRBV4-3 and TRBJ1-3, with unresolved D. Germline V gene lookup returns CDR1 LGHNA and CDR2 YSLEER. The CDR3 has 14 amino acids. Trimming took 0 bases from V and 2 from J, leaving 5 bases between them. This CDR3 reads CASSQEAAGNTIYF. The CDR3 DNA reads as TGCGCCAGCAGCCAAGAAGCAGCTGGAAACACCATATATTTT.

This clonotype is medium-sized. The CDR3 bases are TGCAGCGTTGAAGCAGGGCGGGGCTATGGCTACACCTTC. Translated, it gives CSVEAGRGYGYTF. This chain connects TRBV29-1 to TRBJ1-2, with D perhaps matching TRBD1 (5 bases). Germline CDR1 is SQVTM and CDR2 is ANQGSEA. The V end lost 1 base, the J end lost 4 bases, and 10 bases lay between the germline ends. The CDR3 runs to 13 residues. The whole variable domain, filled in from reference TRBV29-1 and TRBJ1-2, reads SAVISQKPSRDICQRGTSLTIQCQVDSQVTMMFWYRQQPGQSLTLIATANQGSEATYESGFVIDKFPISRPNLTFSTLTVSNMSPEDSSIYLCSVEAGRGYGYTFGSGTRLTVV.

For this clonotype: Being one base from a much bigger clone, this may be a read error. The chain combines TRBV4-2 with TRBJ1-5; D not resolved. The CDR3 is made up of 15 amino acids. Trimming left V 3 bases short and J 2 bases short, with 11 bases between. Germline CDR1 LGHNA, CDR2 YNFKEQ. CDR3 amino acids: CASSQAASGNQPQHF. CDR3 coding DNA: TGTGCCAGCAGCCAGGCGGCATCGGGCAATCAGCCCCAGCATTTT.

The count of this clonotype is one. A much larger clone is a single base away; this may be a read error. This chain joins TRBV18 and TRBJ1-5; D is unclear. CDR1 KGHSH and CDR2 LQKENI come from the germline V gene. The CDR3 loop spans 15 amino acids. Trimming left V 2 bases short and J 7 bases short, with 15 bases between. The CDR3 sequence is CASSPEAVGRQPQHF. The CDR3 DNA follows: TGTGCCAGCTCACCAGAAGCGGTGGGTCGCCAGCCCCAGCATTTT. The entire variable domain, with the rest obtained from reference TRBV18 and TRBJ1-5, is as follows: NAGVMQNPRHLVRRRGQEARLRCSPMKGHSHVYWYRQLPEEGLKFMVYLQKENIIDESGMPKERFSAEFPKEGPSILRIQQVVRGDSAAYFCASSPEAVGRQPQHFGDGTRLSIL.

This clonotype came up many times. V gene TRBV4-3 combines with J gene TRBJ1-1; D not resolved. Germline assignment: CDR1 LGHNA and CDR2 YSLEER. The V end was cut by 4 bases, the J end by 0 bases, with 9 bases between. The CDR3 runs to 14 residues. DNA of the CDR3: TGCGCCAGCAGCCGCCAGCCTCTGAACACTGAAGCTTTCTTT. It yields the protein CASSRQPLNTEAFF.

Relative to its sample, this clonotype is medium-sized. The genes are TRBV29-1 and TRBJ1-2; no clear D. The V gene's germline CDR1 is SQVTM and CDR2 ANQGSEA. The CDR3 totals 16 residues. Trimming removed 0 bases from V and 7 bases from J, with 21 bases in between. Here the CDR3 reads CSVEDLALLGEGGYTF. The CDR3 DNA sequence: TGCAGCGTTGAAGATCTTGCTCTTCTAGGAGAAGGTGGCTACACCTTC.

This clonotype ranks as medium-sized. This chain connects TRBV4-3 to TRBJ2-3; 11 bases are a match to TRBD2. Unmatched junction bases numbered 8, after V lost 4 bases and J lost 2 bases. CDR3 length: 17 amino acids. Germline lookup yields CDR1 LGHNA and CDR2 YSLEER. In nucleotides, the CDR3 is TGCGCCAGCAGCCCTTTAGCGGGAGGGTCAAACACAGATACGCAGTATTTT. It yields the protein CASSPLAGGSNTDTQYF.

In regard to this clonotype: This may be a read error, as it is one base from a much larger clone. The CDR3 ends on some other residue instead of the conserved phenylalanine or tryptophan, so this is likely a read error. DNA for the CDR3: TGTGCCAGCAGCCCCCAAGAAGGACAGATGAACACTGAAGCTTTCTGT. This gives the protein CASSPQEGQMNTEAFC. This rearrangement joins TRBV4-2 to TRBJ1-1, with D tentatively TRBD1 (6 bases). This CDR3 has 16 residues. In germline, CDR1 is LGHNA, CDR2 YNFKEQ. Trimming removed 4 bases from V and 0 bases from J, with 15 bases in between.

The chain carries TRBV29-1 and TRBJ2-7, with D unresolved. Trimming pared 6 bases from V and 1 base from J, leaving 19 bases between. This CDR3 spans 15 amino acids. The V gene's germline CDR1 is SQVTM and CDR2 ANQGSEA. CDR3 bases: TGCAGCGTCGCCAGCAGCCAAGGGTCATCCTACGAGCAGTACTTC. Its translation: CSVASSQGSSYEQYF.